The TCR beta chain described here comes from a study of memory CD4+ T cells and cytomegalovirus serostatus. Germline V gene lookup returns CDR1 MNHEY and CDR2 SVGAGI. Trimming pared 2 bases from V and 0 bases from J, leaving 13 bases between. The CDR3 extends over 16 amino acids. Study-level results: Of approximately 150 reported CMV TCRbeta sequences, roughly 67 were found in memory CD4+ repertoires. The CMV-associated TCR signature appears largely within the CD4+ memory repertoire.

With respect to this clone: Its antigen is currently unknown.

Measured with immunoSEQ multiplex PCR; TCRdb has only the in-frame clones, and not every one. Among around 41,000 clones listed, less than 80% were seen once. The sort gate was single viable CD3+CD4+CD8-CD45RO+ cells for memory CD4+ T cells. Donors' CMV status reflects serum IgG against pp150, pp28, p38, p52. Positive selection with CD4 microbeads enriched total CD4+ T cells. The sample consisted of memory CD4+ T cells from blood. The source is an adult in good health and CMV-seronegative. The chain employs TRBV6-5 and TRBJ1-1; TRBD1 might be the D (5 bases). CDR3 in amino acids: CASSYGTGNMNTEAFF. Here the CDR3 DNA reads TGTGCCAGCAGTTACGGGACGGGGAACATGAACACTGAAGCTTTCTTT.